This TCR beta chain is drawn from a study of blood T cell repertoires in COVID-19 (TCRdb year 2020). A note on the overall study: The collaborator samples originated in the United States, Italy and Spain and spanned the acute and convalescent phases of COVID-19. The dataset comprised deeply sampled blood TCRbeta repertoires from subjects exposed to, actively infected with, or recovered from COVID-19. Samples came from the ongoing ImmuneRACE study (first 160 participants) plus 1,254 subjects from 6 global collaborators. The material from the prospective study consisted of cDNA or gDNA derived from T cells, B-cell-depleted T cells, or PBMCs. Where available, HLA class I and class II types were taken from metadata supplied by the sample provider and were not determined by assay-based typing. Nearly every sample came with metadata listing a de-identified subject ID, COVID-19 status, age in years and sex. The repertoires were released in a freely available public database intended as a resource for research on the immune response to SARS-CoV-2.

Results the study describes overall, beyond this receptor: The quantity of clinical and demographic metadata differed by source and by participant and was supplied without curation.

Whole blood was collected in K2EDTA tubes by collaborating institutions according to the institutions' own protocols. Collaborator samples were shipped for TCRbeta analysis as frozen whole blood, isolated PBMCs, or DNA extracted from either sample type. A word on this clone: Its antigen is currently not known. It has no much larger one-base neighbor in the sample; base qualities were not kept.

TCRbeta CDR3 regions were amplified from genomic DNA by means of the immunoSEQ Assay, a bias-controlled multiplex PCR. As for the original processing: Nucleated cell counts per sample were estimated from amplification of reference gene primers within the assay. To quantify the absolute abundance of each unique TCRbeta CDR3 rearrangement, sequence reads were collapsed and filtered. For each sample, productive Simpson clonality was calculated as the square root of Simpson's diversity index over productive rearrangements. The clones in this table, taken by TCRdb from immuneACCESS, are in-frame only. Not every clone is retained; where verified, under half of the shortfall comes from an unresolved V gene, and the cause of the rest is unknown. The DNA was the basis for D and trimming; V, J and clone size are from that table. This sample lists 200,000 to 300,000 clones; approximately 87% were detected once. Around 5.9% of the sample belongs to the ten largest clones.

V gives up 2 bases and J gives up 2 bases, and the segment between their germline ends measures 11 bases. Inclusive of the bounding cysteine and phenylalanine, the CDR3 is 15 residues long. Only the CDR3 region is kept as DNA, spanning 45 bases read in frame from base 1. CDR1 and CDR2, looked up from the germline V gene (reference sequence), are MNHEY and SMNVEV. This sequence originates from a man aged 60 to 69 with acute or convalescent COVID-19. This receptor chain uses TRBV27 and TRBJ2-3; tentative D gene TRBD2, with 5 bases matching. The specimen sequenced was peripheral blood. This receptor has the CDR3 CASSLGGHITDTQYF. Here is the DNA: TGTGCCAGCAGTTTAGGAGGCCACATCACAGATACGCAGTATTTT.